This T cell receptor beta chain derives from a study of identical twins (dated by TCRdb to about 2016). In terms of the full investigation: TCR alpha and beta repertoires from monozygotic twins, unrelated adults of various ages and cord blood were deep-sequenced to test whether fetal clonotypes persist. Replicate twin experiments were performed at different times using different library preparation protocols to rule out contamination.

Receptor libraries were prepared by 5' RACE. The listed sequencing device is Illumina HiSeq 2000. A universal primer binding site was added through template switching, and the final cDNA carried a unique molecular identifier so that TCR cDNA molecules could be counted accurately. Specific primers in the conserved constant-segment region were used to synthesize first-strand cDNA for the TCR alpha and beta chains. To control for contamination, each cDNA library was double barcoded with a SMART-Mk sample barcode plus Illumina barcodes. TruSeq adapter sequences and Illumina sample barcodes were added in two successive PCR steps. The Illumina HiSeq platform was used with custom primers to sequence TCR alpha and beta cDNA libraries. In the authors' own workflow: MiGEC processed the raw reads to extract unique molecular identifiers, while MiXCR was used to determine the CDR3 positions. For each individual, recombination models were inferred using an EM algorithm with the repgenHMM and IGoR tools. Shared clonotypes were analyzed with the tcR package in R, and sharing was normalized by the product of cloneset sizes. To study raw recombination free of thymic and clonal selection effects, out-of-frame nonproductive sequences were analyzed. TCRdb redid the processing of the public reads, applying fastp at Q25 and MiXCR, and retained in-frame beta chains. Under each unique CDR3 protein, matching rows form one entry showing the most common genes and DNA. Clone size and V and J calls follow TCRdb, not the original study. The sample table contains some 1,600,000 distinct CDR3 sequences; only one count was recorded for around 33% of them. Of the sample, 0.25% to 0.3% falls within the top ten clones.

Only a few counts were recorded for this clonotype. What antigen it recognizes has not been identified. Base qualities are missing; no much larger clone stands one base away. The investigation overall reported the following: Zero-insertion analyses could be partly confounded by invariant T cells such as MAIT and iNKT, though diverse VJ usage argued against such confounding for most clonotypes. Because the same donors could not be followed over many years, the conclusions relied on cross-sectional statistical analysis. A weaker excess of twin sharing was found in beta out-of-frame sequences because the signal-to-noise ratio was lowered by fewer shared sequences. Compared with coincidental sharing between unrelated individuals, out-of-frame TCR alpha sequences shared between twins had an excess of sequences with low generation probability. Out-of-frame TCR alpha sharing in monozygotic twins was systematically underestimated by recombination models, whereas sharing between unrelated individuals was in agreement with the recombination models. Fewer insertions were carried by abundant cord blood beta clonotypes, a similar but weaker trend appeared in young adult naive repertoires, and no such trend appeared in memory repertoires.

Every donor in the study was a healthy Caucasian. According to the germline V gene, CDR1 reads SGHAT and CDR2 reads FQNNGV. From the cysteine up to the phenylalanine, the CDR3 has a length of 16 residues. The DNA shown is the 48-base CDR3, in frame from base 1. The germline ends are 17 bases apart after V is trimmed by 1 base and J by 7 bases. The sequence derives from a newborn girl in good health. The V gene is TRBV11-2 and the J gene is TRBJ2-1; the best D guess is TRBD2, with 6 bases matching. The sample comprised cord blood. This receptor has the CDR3 CASSLGPRGGLNEQFF. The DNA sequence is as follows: TGTGCCAGCAGCTTAGGTCCGCGGGGAGGTTTGAATGAGCAGTTCTTC.